This TCR beta chain was identified during a study of PD-L1 blockade in urothelial cancer. The overall study: Male patients with bladder-origin urothelial cancer numbered about 85% of the roughly 29. Broader study findings: When measured at 3 weeks, tumor-associated blood clones expanded more in durable-benefit patients.

Data came from immunoSEQ multiplex PCR; TCRdb stores just in-frame clones and leaves some out. The sample consists of some 22,000 clones, roughly 89% of them appearing once. Concerning this clone: Its antigen is as yet unknown.

Trimming removed 4 bases from V and 7 bases from J, with 23 bases in between. Germline V gene data show CDR1 as SEHNR and CDR2 as FQNEAQ (reference sequence). CDR3 length: 17 amino acids. The chain uses TRBV7-9 and TRBJ2-1, with TRBD1 as a possible D gene (6 bases). This receptor was identified in a woman aged 55-75 years with urothelial cancer. This specimen was PBMCs, taken around atezolizumab (anti-PD-L1) treatment. The CDR3 reads CASSSPRDRDTANEQFF. CDR3 nucleotides: TGTGCCAGCAGCTCTCCGAGGGACCGGGACACCGCAAATGAGCAGTTCTTC. Full variable domain (rest looked up from reference TRBV7-9 and TRBJ2-1): DTGVSQNPRHKITKRGQNVTFRCDPISEHNRLYWYRQTLGQGPEFLTYFQNEAQLEKSRLLSDRFSAERPKGSFSTLEIQRTEQGDSAMYLCASSSPRDRDTANEQFFGPGTRLTVL.